The 5 T cell receptor beta chains in this list originate from one sample, sequenced in a study of shared clonotypes between healthy human individuals. Naive-designated CD8 cells lacked CD45RO, were positively enriched for CCR7, and omitted terminally differentiated effector memory CD45RA+ cells. Using immunoSEQ multiplex PCR, the repertoire was profiled, and TCRdb retains in-frame clones only, with some absent. This table holds approximately 840,000 clones, just over 95% found once. The sample was naive CD8+ T cells sorted from blood. These receptors were taken from a man aged 25-45 years in good health.

The genes are TRBV27 and TRBJ2-1; D is unresolved. The CDR3 has 13 amino acids. CDR1 and CDR2 (germline): MNHEY, SMNVEV (reference sequence). The germline V and J ends were trimmed by 0 bases and 6 bases, with 6 bases remaining between them. CDR3 loop: CASSLSASNEQFF. DNA for the CDR3: TGTGCCAGCAGTTTATCGGCGTCCAATGAGCAGTTCTTC.

The chain combines TRBV19 with TRBJ2-1; TRBD2 matches 9 bases. V trimming: 6 bases; J trimming: 6 bases; junction bases outside the gene matches: 6. The CDR3 runs to 14 residues. Germline CDR1 LNHDA, CDR2 SQIVND (reference sequence). CDR3 residues: CASRVREGLNEQFF. CDR3 DNA: TGTGCCAGTAGAGTGCGGGAGGGCCTCAATGAGCAGTTCTTC. Full variable domain (remainder filled in from reference TRBV19 and TRBJ2-1): DGGITQSPKYLFRKEGQNVTLSCEQNLNHDAMYWYRQDPGQGLRLIYYSQIVNDFQKGDIAEGYSVSREKKESFPLTVTSAQKNPTAFYLCASRVREGLNEQFFGPGTRLTVL.

This chain links TRBV14 with TRBJ2-5, with TRBD2 matching 11 bases. The CDR3 sequence is 16 residues long. Germline loops: CDR1 SGHDN, CDR2 FVKESK. V shed 3 bases, J shed 4 bases, and the junction held 7 bases outside the gene matches. The CDR3 DNA reads as TGTGCCAGCAGCCACACCGGGACTAGCGGATTAGAGACCCAGTACTTC. Protein sequence: CASSHTGTSGLETQYF.

This clone came up once. The gene calls are TRBV7-6 and TRBJ2-7; D is unresolved. CDR1 SGHVS and CDR2 FNYEAQ come from the germline V gene. The CDR3 covers 14 residues. Trimming removed 4 bases from V and 0 bases from J, with 10 bases in between. CDR3 residues: CASSSPKTSYEQYF. In nucleotides, the CDR3 is TGTGCCAGCAGCTCGCCTAAAACCTCCTACGAGCAGTACTTC.

This chain links TRBV4-3 with TRBJ2-5, with 12 bases identical to TRBD2. Germline V gene sequence: CDR1 LGHNA, CDR2 YSLEER. This CDR3 has 17 amino acids. Trimming at V came to 1 base and at J to 1 base, leaving 4 bases not matched to a gene. CDR3 nucleotides: TGCGCCAGCAGCCAAGGGACTAGCGGGACCCTCCAAGAGACCCAGTACTTC. It codes for CASSQGTSGTLQETQYF.